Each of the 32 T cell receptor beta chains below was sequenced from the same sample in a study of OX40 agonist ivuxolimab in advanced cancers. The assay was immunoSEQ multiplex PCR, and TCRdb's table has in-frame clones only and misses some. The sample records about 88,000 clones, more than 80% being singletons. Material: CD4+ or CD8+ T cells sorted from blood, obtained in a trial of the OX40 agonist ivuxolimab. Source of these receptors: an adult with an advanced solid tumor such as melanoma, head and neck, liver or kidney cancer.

CDR3 in DNA: TGTGCCAGCAGTTTATCTTCCATAAACATTCAGTACTTC. Amino acid sequence: CASSLSSINIQYF. The rearrangement uses TRBV27 and TRBJ2-4; D is undetermined. The CDR3 spans 13 residues. Germline V gene data show CDR1 as MNHEY and CDR2 as SMNVEV (reference sequence). The V gene lost 0 bases and the J gene lost 6 bases, with 6 bases spanning the gap.

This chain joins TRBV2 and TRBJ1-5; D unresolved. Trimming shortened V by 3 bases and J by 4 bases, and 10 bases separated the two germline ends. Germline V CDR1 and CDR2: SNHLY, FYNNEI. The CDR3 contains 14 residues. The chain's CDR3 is CASSELQRNQPQHF. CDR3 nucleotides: TGTGCCAGCAGTGAGTTACAGCGTAATCAGCCCCAGCATTTT.

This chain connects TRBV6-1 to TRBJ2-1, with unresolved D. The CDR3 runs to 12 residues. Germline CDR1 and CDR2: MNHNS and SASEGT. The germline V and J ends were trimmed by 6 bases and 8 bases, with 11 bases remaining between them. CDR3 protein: CASRRPSDEQFF. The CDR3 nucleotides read TGTGCCAGCAGACGCCCTTCGGATGAGCAGTTCTTC.

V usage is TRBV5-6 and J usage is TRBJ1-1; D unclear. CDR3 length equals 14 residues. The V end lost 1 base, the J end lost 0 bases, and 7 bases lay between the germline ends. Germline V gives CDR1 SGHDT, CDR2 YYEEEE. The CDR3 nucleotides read TGTGCCAGCAGCTTGACGGCGGTGAACACTGAAGCTTTCTTT. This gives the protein CASSLTAVNTEAFF.

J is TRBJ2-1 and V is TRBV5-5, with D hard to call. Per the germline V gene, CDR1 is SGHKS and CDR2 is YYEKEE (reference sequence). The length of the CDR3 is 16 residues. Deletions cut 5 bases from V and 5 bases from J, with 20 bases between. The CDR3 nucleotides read TGTGCCAGCAGGGGATCCACCGGCAGTGCTAACAATGAGCAGTTCTTC. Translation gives CASRGSTGSANNEQFF.

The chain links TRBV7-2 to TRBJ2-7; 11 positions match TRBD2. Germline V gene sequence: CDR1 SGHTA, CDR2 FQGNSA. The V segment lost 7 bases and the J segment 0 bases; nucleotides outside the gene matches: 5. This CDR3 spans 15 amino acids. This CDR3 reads CASTTGLAGSYEQYF. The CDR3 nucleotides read TGTGCCAGCACCACTGGACTAGCGGGCTCCTACGAGCAGTACTTC. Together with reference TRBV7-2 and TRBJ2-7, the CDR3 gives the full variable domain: GAGVSQSPSNKVTEKGKDVELRCDPISGHTALYWYRQSLGQGLEFLIYFQGNSAPDKSGLPSDRFSAERTGGSVSTLTIQRTQQEDSAVYLCASTTGLAGSYEQYFGPGTRLTVT.

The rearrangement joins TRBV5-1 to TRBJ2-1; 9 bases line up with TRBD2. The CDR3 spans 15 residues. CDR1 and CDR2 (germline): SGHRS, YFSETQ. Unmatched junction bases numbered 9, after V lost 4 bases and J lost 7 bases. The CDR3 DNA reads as TGCGCCAGCAGCCCCCCGGGCGGGGGGGGGAATGAGCAGTTCTTC. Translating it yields CASSPPGGGGNEQFF.

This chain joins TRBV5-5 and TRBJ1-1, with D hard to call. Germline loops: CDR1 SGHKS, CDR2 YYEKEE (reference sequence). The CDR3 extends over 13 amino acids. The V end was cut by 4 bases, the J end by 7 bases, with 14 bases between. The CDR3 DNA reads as TGTGCCAGCAGCCTGGAGGGATCGGGTGAAGCTTTCTTT. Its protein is CASSLEGSGEAFF.

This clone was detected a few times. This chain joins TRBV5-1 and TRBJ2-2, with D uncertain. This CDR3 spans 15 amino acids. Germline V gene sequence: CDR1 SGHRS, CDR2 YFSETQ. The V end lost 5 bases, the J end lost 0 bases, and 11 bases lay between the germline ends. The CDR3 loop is CASRLSTANTGELFF. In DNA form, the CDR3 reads TGCGCCAGCAGACTTTCCACCGCGAACACCGGGGAGCTGTTTTTT.

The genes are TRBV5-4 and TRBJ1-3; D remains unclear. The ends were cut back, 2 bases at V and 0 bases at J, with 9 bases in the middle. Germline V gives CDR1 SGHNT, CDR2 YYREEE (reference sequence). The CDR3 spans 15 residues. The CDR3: CASSLGRISGNTIYF. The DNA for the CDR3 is TGTGCCAGCAGCTTAGGACGGATCTCTGGAAACACCATATATTTT. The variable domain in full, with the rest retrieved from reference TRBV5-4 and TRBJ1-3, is ETGVTQSPTHLIKTRGQQVTLRCSSQSGHNTVSWYQQALGQGPQFIFQYYREEENGRGNFPPRFSGLQFPNYSSELNVNALELDDSALYLCASSLGRISGNTIYFGEGSWLTVV.

The CDR3 loop reads CASSRGLNAGGAGAFF. For the CDR3, the DNA is TGTGCCAGCAGTCGAGGTCTTAATGCAGGGGGCGCGGGAGCTTTCTTT. The chain couples TRBV5-4 to TRBJ1-1, with 8 bases that match TRBD1. This CDR3 is 16 amino acids long. CDR1 and CDR2 from the germline V gene are SGHNT and YYREEE (reference sequence). With V trimmed by 5 bases and J by 10 bases, 19 bases remained unmatched.

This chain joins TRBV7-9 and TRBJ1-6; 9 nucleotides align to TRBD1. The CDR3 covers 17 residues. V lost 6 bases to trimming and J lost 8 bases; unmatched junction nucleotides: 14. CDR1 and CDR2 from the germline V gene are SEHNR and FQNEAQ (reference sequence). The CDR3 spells CASRTRSVGQGHSPLHF. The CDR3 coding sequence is TGTGCCAGCAGAACTAGGTCCGTGGGACAGGGTCATTCACCCCTCCACTTT.

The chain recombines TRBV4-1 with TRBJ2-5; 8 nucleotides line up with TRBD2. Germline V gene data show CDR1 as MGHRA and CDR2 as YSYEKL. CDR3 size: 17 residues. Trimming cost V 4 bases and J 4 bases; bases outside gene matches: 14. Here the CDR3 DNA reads TGCGCCAGCAGCCCGGGAGAAACTAGCGGTCGGGGAGAGACCCAGTACTTC. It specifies CASSPGETSGRGETQYF.

The CDR3 region has the DNA TGTGCCAGCAGCAAACGGGCCAGTAAGGGGTACAATGAGCAGTTCTTC. Translating it yields CASSKRASKGYNEQFF. This rearrangement joins TRBV21-1 to TRBJ2-1; TRBD1 was called by the table and not checked on the DNA. TRBV21-1 is an annotated pseudogene. CDR3 length: 16 amino acids.

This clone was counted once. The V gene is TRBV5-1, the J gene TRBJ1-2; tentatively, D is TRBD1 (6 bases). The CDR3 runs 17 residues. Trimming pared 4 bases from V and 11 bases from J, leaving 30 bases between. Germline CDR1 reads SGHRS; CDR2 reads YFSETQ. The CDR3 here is CASSRAPLEGGRLGYTF. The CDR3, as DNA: TGCGCCAGCAGCCGCGCCCCCCTCGAGGGGGGAAGGCTTGGGTACACCTTC.

The CDR3 DNA reads TGCGCCAGCAGTGGGGGGGTGGGATTGGCTGCTGAGCAGTTCTTC. Translation: CASSGGVGLAAEQFF. V gene TRBV10-1 combines with J gene TRBJ2-1, with a weak D call TRBD2 (6 bases). With 4 bases removed from V and 9 bases from J, the gap between germline ends came to 19 bases. This CDR3 spans 15 amino acids. CDR1 is WNHNN and CDR2 is SYGVQD in the germline V gene (reference sequence).

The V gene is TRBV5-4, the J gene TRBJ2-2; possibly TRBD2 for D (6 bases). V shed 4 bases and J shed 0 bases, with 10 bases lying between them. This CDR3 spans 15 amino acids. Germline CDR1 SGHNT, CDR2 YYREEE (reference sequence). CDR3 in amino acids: CASSRGGTNTGELFF. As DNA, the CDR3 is TGTGCCAGCAGCCGGGGCGGGACGAACACCGGGGAGCTGTTTTTT.

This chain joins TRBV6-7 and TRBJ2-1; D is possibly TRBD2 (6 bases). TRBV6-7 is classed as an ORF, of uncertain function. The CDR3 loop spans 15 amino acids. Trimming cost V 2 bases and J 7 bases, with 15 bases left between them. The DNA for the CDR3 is TGTGCCAGCAGTTACGTCGGGAGAATGGGAAATGAGCAGTTCTTC. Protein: CASSYVGRMGNEQFF.

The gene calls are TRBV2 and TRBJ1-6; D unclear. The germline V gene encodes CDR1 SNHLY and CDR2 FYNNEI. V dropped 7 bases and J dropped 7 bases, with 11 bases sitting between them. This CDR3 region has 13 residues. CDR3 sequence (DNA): TGTGCCAGCAAAAGGCAGGCCAATTCACCCCTCCACTTT. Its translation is CASKRQANSPLHF.

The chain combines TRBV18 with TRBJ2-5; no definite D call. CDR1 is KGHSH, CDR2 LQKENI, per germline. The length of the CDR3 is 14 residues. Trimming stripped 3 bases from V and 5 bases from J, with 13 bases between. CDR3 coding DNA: TGTGCCAGCTCACCGGCCAGTCCCGGGGAGACCCAGTACTTC. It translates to CASSPASPGETQYF.

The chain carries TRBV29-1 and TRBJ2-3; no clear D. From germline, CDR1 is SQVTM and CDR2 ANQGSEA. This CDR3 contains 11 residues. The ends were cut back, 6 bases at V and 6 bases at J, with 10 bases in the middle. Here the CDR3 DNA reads TGCAGCGTGGCGATCGACGATACGCAGTATTTT. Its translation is CSVAIDDTQYF.

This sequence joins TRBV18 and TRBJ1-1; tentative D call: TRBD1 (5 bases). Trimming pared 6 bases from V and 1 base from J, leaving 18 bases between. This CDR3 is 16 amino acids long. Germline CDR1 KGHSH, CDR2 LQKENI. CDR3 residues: CASSPLAQGGNTEAFF. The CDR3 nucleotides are TGTGCCAGCTCCCCTTTGGCCCAGGGAGGGAACACTGAAGCTTTCTTT.

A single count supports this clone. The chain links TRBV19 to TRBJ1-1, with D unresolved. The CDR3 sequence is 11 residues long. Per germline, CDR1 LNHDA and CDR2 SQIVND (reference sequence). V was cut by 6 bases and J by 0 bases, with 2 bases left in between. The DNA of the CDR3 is TGTGCCAGTAGCTTGAACACTGAAGCTTTCTTT. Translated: CASSLNTEAFF. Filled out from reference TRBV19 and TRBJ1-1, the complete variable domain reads DGGITQSPKYLFRKEGQNVTLSCEQNLNHDAMYWYRQDPGQGLRLIYYSQIVNDFQKGDIAEGYSVSREKKESFPLTVTSAQKNPTAFYLCASSLNTEAFFGQGTRLTVV.

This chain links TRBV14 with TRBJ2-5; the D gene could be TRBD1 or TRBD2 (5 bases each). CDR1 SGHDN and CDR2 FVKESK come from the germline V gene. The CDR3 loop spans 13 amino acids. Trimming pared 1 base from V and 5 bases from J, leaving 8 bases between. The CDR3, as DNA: TGTGCCAGCAGCCAAGGCAGGGAGGAGACCCAGTACTTC. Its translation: CASSQGREETQYF.

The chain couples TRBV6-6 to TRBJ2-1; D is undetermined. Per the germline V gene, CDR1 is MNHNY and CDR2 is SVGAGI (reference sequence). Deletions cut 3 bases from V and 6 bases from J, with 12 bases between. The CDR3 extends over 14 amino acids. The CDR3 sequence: CASSYPAVANEQFF. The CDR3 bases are TGTGCCAGCAGTTATCCGGCCGTTGCCAATGAGCAGTTCTTC.

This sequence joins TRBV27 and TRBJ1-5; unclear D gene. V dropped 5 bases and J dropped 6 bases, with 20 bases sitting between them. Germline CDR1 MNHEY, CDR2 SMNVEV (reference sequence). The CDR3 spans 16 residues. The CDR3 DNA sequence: TGTGCCAGCAGTCCGGACCCTCGGACCCGGAGTCAGCCCCAGCATTTT. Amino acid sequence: CASSPDPRTRSQPQHF.

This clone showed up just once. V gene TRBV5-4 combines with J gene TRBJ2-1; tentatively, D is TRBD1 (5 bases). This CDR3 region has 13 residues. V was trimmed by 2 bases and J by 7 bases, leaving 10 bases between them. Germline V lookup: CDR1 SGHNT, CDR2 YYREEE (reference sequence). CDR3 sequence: CASSFQGKNEQFF. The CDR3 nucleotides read TGTGCCAGCAGCTTTCAGGGAAAGAATGAGCAGTTCTTC.

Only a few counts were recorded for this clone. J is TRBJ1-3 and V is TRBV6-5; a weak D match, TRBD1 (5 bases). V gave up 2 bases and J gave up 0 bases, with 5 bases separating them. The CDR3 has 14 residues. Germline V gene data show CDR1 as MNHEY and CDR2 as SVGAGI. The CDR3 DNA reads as TGTGCCAGCAGTTACGACAGCTCTGGAAACACCATATATTTT. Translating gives CASSYDSSGNTIYF.

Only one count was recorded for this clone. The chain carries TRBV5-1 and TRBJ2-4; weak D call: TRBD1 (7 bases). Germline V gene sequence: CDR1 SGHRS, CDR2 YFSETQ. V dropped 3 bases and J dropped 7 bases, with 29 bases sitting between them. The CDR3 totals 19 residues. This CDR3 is CASSSGESYAGTARNIQYF. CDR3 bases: TGCGCCAGCAGCTCGGGGGAATCATATGCCGGGACAGCTAGGAACATTCAGTACTTC.

The CDR3 spells CASSHGQGGTEAFF. Here the CDR3 DNA reads TGTGCCAGCAGTCACGGACAGGGCGGGACTGAAGCTTTCTTT. This chain uses TRBV6-1 with TRBJ1-1, with TRBD1 matching over 8 bases. Germline V gene lookup returns CDR1 MNHNS and CDR2 SASEGT. The trim removed 5 bases at V and 5 bases at J, leaving 7 bases unmatched. This CDR3 has 14 residues.

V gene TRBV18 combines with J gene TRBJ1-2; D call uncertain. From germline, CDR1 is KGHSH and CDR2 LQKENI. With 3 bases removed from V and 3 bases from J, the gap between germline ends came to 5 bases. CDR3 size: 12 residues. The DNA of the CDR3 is TGTGCCAGCTCACCTACAGACTATGGCTACACCTTC. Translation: CASSPTDYGYTF. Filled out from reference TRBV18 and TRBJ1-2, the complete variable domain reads NAGVMQNPRHLVRRRGQEARLRCSPMKGHSHVYWYRQLPEEGLKFMVYLQKENIIDESGMPKERFSAEFPKEGPSILRIQQVVRGDSAAYFCASSPTDYGYTFGSGTRLTVV.

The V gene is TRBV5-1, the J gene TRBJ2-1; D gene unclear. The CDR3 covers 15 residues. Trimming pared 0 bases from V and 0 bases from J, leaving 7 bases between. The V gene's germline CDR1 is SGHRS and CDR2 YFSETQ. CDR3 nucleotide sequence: TGCGCCAGCAGCTTGGGCGGAAACTCCTACAATGAGCAGTTCTTC. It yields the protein CASSLGGNSYNEQFF.